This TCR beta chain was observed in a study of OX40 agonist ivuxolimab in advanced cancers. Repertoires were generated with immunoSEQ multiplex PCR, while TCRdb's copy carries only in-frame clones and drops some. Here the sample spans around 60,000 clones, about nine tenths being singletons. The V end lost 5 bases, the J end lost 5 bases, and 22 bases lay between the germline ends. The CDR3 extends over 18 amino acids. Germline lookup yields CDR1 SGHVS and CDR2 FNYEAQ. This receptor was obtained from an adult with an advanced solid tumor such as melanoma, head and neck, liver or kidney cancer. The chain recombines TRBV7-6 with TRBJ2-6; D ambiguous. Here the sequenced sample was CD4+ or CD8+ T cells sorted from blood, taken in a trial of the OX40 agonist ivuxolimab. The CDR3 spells CASSLLLESQSRANVLTF. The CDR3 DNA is TGTGCCAGCAGCCTACTCCTTGAATCACAAAGTCGGGCCAACGTCCTGACTTTC. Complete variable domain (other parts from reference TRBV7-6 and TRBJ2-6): GAGVSQSPRYKVTKRGQDVALRCDPISGHVSLYWYRQALGQGPEFLTYFNYEAQQDKSGLPNDRFSAERPEGSISTLTIQRTEQRDSAMYRCASSLLLESQSRANVLTFGAGSRLTVL.